This is a list of T cell receptor beta chains from one sample in a study of T cell responses to AZD1222 COVID-19 vaccine. The repertoire was sequenced with immunoSEQ multiplex PCR; TCRdb's copy has only in-frame clones and lacks some. The repertoire has around 200,000 clones, under 95% of them found once; the top ten carry roughly 0.99%. Material: peripheral blood, obtained on day 0 of AZD1222 vaccination. The receptors come from an adult in good health. The CDR3 runs from the conserved cysteine through the conserved F or W. Each record gives: CDR3 protein, V gene, J gene.

CDR3: CASSPTGPVGAFF; V: TRBV7-9; J: TRBJ1-1
CDR3: CASSTPAGVMGELFF; V: TRBV19; J: TRBJ2-2
CDR3: CAISDGSSNQPQHF; V: TRBV10-3; J: TRBJ1-5
CDR3: CASSLAWGTDQPQHF; V: TRBV7-2; J: TRBJ1-5
CDR3: CASSTGRTQYF; V: TRBV2; J: TRBJ2-5
CDR3: CASSWLTAGQETQYF; V: TRBV5-5; J: TRBJ2-5
CDR3: CASSNHGQGSYVQQYF; V: TRBV19; J: TRBJ2-7
CDR3: CASSLPSGEAYEQYF; V: TRBV5-4; J: TRBJ2-7
CDR3: CASSQFAYRGSSYEQYF; V: TRBV4-1; J: TRBJ2-7
CDR3: CASSLILWAGSYEQYF; V: TRBV28; J: TRBJ2-7
CDR3: CASSAGTGRLSNQPQHF; V: TRBV6-2/TRBV6-3; J: TRBJ1-5
CDR3: CASSLQTDRGGYGYTF; V: TRBV28; J: TRBJ1-2
CDR3: CSVHSGGPYGYTF; V: TRBV29-1; J: TRBJ1-2
CDR3: CASSRTGGEKNSPLHF; V: TRBV5-1; J: TRBJ1-6
CDR3: CASMDRAGELFF; V: TRBV19; J: TRBJ2-2
CDR3: CATSRDPGQGNEKLFF; V: TRBV15; J: TRBJ1-4
CDR3: CASSPQDPSYEQYF; V: TRBV18; J: TRBJ2-7
CDR3: CASSDVTGSEAFF; V: TRBV5-1; J: TRBJ1-1
CDR3: CSVETLGLAGRDTQYF; V: TRBV29-1; J: TRBJ2-3
CDR3: CASSLIPRGGEGEQFF; V: TRBV11-3; J: TRBJ2-1
CDR3: CASSHGQGRTGANVLTF; V: TRBV14; J: TRBJ2-6
CDR3: CASSGIVGGIAGNTIYF; V: TRBV2; J: TRBJ1-3
CDR3: CASSLARASLGVDEQYF; V: TRBV5-6; J: TRBJ2-7
CDR3: CASRKIDRAGQPQHF; V: TRBV6-5; J: TRBJ1-5
CDR3: CASSYSGTGGVSNQPQHF; V: TRBV6-2/TRBV6-3; J: TRBJ1-5
CDR3: CARSPHGVDTEAFF; V: TRBV5-3; J: TRBJ1-1
CDR3: CASSSSNSNQPQHF; V: TRBV7-8; J: TRBJ1-5
CDR3: CASSSGTLGGNTIYF; V: TRBV2; J: TRBJ1-3
CDR3: CAMDRNPISGNTIYF; V: TRBV7-9; J: TRBJ1-3
CDR3: CSVLAGDKQPQHF; V: TRBV29-1; J: TRBJ1-5
CDR3: CASSLSDSSNSPLHF; V: TRBV11-2; J: TRBJ1-6
CDR3: CSASTRTSGRFLEQYF; V: TRBV20-1; J: TRBJ2-7